This T cell receptor beta chain was captured in a study of regulatory T cells in long-lasting Graves disease. At the level of the study: Graves' patients (newly diagnosed) had been on antithyroid drugs under 3 months.

Trimming removed 7 bases from V and 7 bases from J, with 17 bases in between. The CDR3 is 13 residues long. Germline V gene lookup returns CDR1 MDHEN and CDR2 SYDVKM. This clonotype was seen repeatedly, ten times or more. Time point described: newly diagnosed GD, antithyroid drugs for less than 3 months. After RNA was extracted from PBMCs, the TCR library was made from it. iRepertoire HTBI primers and Arm-PCR of CDR3 regions built TCR beta libraries. TCRdb processed the multiplex PCR reads anew with MiXCR; each CDR3 protein has one entry. The sample has a few hundred thousand distinct CDR3 sequences; 15% to 20% are singletons. These data were likewise used in another study, on T cells in Graves' hyperthyroidism and ophthalmopathy.

The rearrangement uses TRBV28 and TRBJ2-7; D tentatively fits TRBD1 or TRBD2 (5 bases each). The sequence derives from a woman aged 25-40 years with Graves disease. Sequences were derived from peripheral blood mononuclear cells (PBMCs), sampled at new diagnosis, from a patient treated with antithyroid drugs. The CDR3 loop reads CASKRPGRKEQYF. CDR3 bases: TGTGCCAGCAAAAGGCCGGGGCGGAAAGAGCAGTACTTC.